This T cell receptor beta chain was sequenced in a study of cytomegalovirus exposure and HLA in healthy donors. With 60 Vbeta and 13 Jbeta primers, the PCR was carried out. Per the original methods: About 9.9 million shared chains were among approximately 87 million unique TCR beta chains counted in a later analysis. Profiled with immunoSEQ multiplex PCR; TCRdb holds only in-frame clones, not every one. V, J and clone size derive from that table, while D and trimming were established from the DNA sequence. This sample has over 150,000 clones; 60% to 80% occur once, and the top ten carry more than 1.2%. Germline lookup yields CDR1 SGHVS and CDR2 FNYEAQ. This CDR3 spans 16 amino acids. On this clone: Its specificity is not known.

Donors likely had unrecorded immune exposures despite being nominally healthy when sampled. Study findings and constraints: Sequencing artifact likely explains a cluster of highly shared sequence variants.

The rearrangement uses TRBV7-6 and TRBJ2-5; a possible D gene is TRBD1 (7 bases). The DNA end is a closer match to TRBJ2-7, so the J assignment may be wrong. The TCR sequence derives from a man aged 55 to 70 in good health and CMV-seronegative. The material sequenced was PBMCs. This CDR3 reads CASSFTQGGTDYEQYF. DNA for the CDR3: TGTGCCAGCAGCTTCACCCAGGGGGGAACGGACTACGAGCAGTACTTC.